These 26 T cell receptor beta chains were all obtained from the same sample, sequenced in a study of CD8+ T cells in alopecia areata. It was cDNA, reverse transcribed from extracted RNA, that served as the sequencing template. The protocol was immunoSEQ multiplex PCR, while the TCRdb copy is restricted to in-frame clones and leaves out a portion. This table has about 270,000 clones, around 64% appearing once. Specified treatment: oral pan-JAK inhibitor, 5-10 mg twice daily. Sequenced material: CD4+ T cells sorted from blood, taken around week 54, from a patient treated with tofacitinib. The source is a human donor with alopecia areata.

This clone was seen once. The chain uses TRBV5-1 and TRBJ2-7; TRBD1 aligns across 9 bases. Germline V gene lookup returns CDR1 SGHRS and CDR2 YFSETQ. The ends lost 4 bases at V and 7 bases at J; junction bases unmatched: 12. The CDR3 covers 15 residues. The CDR3 protein is CASSAGQGNGREQYF. CDR3 coding DNA: TGCGCCAGCAGCGCGGGACAGGGTAACGGTAGGGAGCAGTACTTC.

This clone has more than one count but fewer than ten. The genes are TRBV5-1 and TRBJ2-7; unclear D gene. V was cut by 0 bases and J by 5 bases, with 15 bases left in between. Germline V CDR1 and CDR2: SGHRS, YFSETQ. The CDR3 runs 15 residues. The CDR3, as DNA: TGCGCCAGCAGCTTGGAAGCGTTTCAGAACCACGAGCAGTACTTC. Protein product: CASSLEAFQNHEQYF.

This clone came up a few times. The genes are TRBV7-9 and TRBJ2-2, with D perhaps matching TRBD2 (5 bases). V was pared by 5 bases and J by 0 bases, with 10 bases between. The germline gives CDR1 SEHNR, CDR2 FQNEAQ (reference sequence). The CDR3 covers 15 residues. This chain's CDR3 is CASSTTTSNTGELFF. The CDR3 bases are TGTGCCAGCAGCACGACTACCTCGAACACCGGGGAGCTGTTTTTT.

This clone came up once. The chain has TRBV25-1 and TRBJ2-5, with a weak D call TRBD1 (6 bases). V was pared by 8 bases and J by 4 bases, with 11 bases between. Germline-derived CDR1 and CDR2 are MGHDK and SYGVNS. The CDR3 has 12 amino acids. The CDR3 spells CASGWGLETQYF. In DNA, the CDR3 is TGTGCCAGCGGGTGGGGGCTAGAGACCCAGTACTTC.

This clone was seen a handful of times. The chain links TRBV9 to TRBJ2-2; 7 bases are a match to TRBD2. CDR1 is SGDLS, CDR2 YYNGEE, per germline. The CDR3 is 14 residues long. Unmatched junction bases numbered 7, after V lost 3 bases and J lost 8 bases. CDR3 sequence reads: CASSATSLLGELFF. CDR3 DNA sequence: TGTGCCAGCAGCGCGACTAGCCTATTAGGGGAGCTGTTTTTT.

This clone was seen a handful of times. V and J are TRBV5-8 and TRBJ1-2, with 8 bases matching TRBD1. The CDR3 spans 14 residues. Trimming took 4 bases from V and 4 from J; bases not matched to a gene: 6. Germline CDR1 and CDR2: SGHTS and YDEGEE. Here the CDR3 DNA reads TGTGCCAGCAGCCCCGGGACAGGACCCTATGGCTACACCTTC. Its protein is CASSPGTGPYGYTF.

This chain uses TRBV5-1 with TRBJ2-5; D perhaps matches TRBD1 (6 bases). CDR1 SGHRS and CDR2 YFSETQ come from the germline V gene. V was clipped by 4 bases and J by 0 bases, with 16 bases between them. The length of the CDR3 is 16 residues. DNA for the CDR3: TGCGCCAGCAGCCTAAGACAGGACAATCACCAAGAGACCCAGTACTTC. This translates into CASSLRQDNHQETQYF.

V usage is TRBV15 and J usage is TRBJ1-6; the D gene is possibly TRBD1 (5 bases). Germline V gives CDR1 LNHNV, CDR2 YYDKDF (reference sequence). The V end was cut by 1 base, the J end by 10 bases, with 14 bases between. This CDR3 contains 15 residues. This CDR3 reads CATSRGTTQGSPLHF. The CDR3 bases are TGTGCCACCAGCAGAGGCACCACTCAGGGATCACCCCTCCACTTT.

This clone was counted between two and nine times. The chain is built from TRBV27 and TRBJ2-3, with unresolved D. Looked up from germline, CDR1 is MNHEY and CDR2 is SMNVEV (reference sequence). Trimming removed 4 bases from V and 1 base from J, with 9 bases in between. The CDR3 length is 14 residues. The CDR3 is CASSSPGGTDTQYF. The CDR3, as DNA: TGTGCCAGCAGTTCTCCCGGCGGCACAGATACGCAGTATTTT.

This clone was detected only a few times. Here the CDR3 reads CASSESRGIYEQYF. The CDR3 nucleotides are TGTGCCAGCAGTGAATCCAGGGGAATCTACGAGCAGTACTTC. This chain links TRBV2 with TRBJ2-7; perhaps TRBD1 as D (6 bases). The CDR3 runs 14 residues. Trimming removed 2 bases from V and 3 bases from J, with 11 bases in between. The germline V gene encodes CDR1 SNHLY and CDR2 FYNNEI.

V gene TRBV7-8 combines with J gene TRBJ1-2; 9 bases map to TRBD1. Germline assignment: CDR1 SGHVS and CDR2 FQNEAQ. V gave up 5 bases and J gave up 7 bases; unmatched junction bases: 8. CDR3 length: 14 amino acids. Here the CDR3 reads CASSTTGTGFGYTF. CDR3 in DNA: TGTGCCAGCAGCACGACCGGGACAGGGTTTGGCTACACCTTC.

This clone occurred once. The same CDR3 is also encoded by other DNA sequences in this sample. CDR3 sequence: CAWSRDSNQPQHF. The CDR3 DNA reads TGTGCCTGGAGCAGAGATAGCAATCAGCCCCAGCATTTT. The rearrangement links TRBV30 to TRBJ1-5; no clear D gene. Germline values: CDR1 GTSNPN, CDR2 SVGIG (reference sequence). Trimming removed 3 bases at V and 0 bases at J, with 6 bases between. The CDR3 consists of 13 residues.

This rearrangement joins TRBV2 to TRBJ1-5; maybe TRBD1 (6 bases). Germline V CDR1 and CDR2: SNHLY, FYNNEI. CDR3 length equals 13 residues. The ends were cut back, 7 bases at V and 7 bases at J, with 14 bases in the middle. CDR3 protein: CASTGRGQQPQHF. The CDR3 DNA reads as TGTGCCAGCACGGGCAGGGGACAACAGCCCCAGCATTTT.

This chain uses TRBV29-1 with TRBJ2-7, with 7 bases lining up with TRBD1. V shed 4 bases and J 2 bases; nucleotides not matched to a gene: 2. CDR1 SQVTM and CDR2 ANQGSEA come from the germline V gene. CDR3 length: 12 amino acids. The CDR3: CSVVGTAYEQYF. As DNA, the CDR3 is TGCAGCGTTGTCGGGACAGCCTACGAGCAGTACTTC.

The rearrangement joins TRBV6-5 to TRBJ2-7; D not resolved. The germline gives CDR1 MNHEY, CDR2 SVGAGI. The CDR3 extends over 11 amino acids. V was shortened by 4 bases and J by 7 bases, with 8 bases between the two germline ends. The CDR3 loop reads CASSSNSEQYF. The CDR3 DNA reads as TGTGCCAGCAGTTCCAATAGTGAGCAGTACTTC.

As to this clone: This same CDR3 is encoded by further DNA sequences in the sample. This sequence joins TRBV13 and TRBJ2-3; no firm D call. V was cut by 5 bases and J by 4 bases, with 10 bases left in between. Germline assignment: CDR1 PRHDT and CDR2 FYEKMQ (reference sequence). The CDR3 has 13 amino acids. DNA of the CDR3: TGTGCCAGCAGCGCCTCAGCAGCAGATACGCAGTATTTT. Translated, it gives CASSASAADTQYF.

This clone has more than one count but fewer than ten. The same CDR3 is also encoded by other DNA sequences in this sample. The chain combines TRBV30 with TRBJ2-7; D possibly corresponds to TRBD1 (5 bases). Germline CDR1 GTSNPN, CDR2 SVGIG (reference sequence). The V end was cut by 0 bases, the J end by 2 bases, with 11 bases between. The CDR3 loop spans 14 amino acids. CDR3 sequence: CAWSVPQVPYEQYF. The CDR3 DNA is TGTGCCTGGAGTGTACCACAGGTCCCCTACGAGCAGTACTTC.

The V call is TRBV5-4, the J call TRBJ1-2; D possibly corresponds to TRBD1 (5 bases). V lost 5 bases, J lost 5 bases, and 16 bases lay in between. Germline values: CDR1 SGHNT, CDR2 YYREEE (reference sequence). The CDR3 covers 14 residues. This CDR3 reads CASRLVGEDYGYTF. The CDR3 region has the DNA TGTGCCAGCAGACTGGTGGGGGAAGATTATGGCTACACCTTC.

This clone was picked up a small number of times. J is TRBJ2-1 and V is TRBV5-1, with 7 nucleotides matching TRBD2. V shed 3 bases, J shed 4 bases, and the junction held 7 bases outside the gene matches. The germline CDR1 and CDR2 sequences are SGHRS and YFSETQ. The CDR3 contains 15 residues. The CDR3 region has the DNA TGCGCCAGCAGCTCCAGCGGGGCTGGATACAATGAGCAGTTCTTC. Protein product: CASSSSGAGYNEQFF. Using reference TRBV5-1 and TRBJ2-1 for the parts outside the CDR3, the full variable domain is KAGVTQTPRYLIKTRGQQVTLSCSPISGHRSVSWYQQTPGQGLQFLFEYFSETQRNKGNFPGRFSGRQFSNSRSEMNVSTLELGDSALYLCASSSSGAGYNEQFFGPGTRLTVL.

Regarding this clone: One junction end does not reproduce the germline sequence, and a read error may be involved. The chain employs TRBV2 and TRBJ1-2, with TRBD1 as a possible D gene (6 bases). The CDR3 sequence is 14 residues long. The germline V gene encodes CDR1 SNHLY and CDR2 FYNNEI. The CDR3 DNA reads TGTGCCAGCAATGGGGGCCCTAATCACTACGGCTACACCTTC. This gives the protein CASNGGPNHYGYTF. Based on the CDR3 plus reference TRBV2 and TRBJ1-2, the full variable domain is EPEVTQTPSHQVTQMGQEVILRCVPISNHLYFYWYRQILGQKVEFLVSFYNNEISEKSEIFDDQFSVERPDGSNFTLKIRSTKLEDSAMYFCASNGGPNHYGYTFGSGTRLTVV.

This clone appeared a few times. V is TRBV10-3 and J is TRBJ2-5; 7 nucleotides align to TRBD2. The CDR3 is 13 residues long. Germline CDR1 is ENHRY and CDR2 is SYGVKD. Trimming at V came to 5 bases and at J to 0 bases, leaving 0 bases not matched to a gene. The CDR3 here is CAISRGDQETQYF. DNA for the CDR3: TGTGCCATCAGTCGGGGGGACCAAGAGACCCAGTACTTC.

This clone was counted a few times. The chain recombines TRBV5-1 with TRBJ2-5; D not certain. The CDR3 length is 12 residues. From germline, CDR1 is SGHRS and CDR2 YFSETQ. Trimming took off 4 bases at V and 5 bases at J, with 9 bases between the two ends. CDR3: CASSRIGETQYF. Here the CDR3 DNA reads TGCGCCAGCAGCAGGATAGGGGAGACCCAGTACTTC.

This chain joins TRBV10-2 and TRBJ2-5, with D maybe TRBD2 (6 bases). The CDR3 spans 12 residues. Germline CDR1 is WSHSY and CDR2 is SAAADI. Trimming stripped 6 bases from V and 4 bases from J, with 9 bases between. CDR3 coding DNA: TGCGCCAGCAGGGGCGGGGCAGAGACCCAGTACTTC. Translating gives CASRGGAETQYF.

On this clone itself: The sample holds other DNA sequences that translate to the same CDR3. The chain links TRBV7-2 to TRBJ2-5; a possible D gene is TRBD2 (7 bases). The germline V gene encodes CDR1 SGHTA and CDR2 FQGNSA. This CDR3 contains 15 residues. The V end lost 5 bases, the J end lost 2 bases, and 15 bases lay between the germline ends. In DNA, the CDR3 is TGTGCCAGCAGCCTCGCTCGGGGGGCTCAAGAGACCCAGTACTTC. Translating it yields CASSLARGAQETQYF.

Here the CDR3 DNA reads TGCGCCAGCAGCCACAATCCGGGGCAAGAGACCCAGTACTTC. It translates to CASSHNPGQETQYF. The rearrangement joins TRBV4-3 to TRBJ2-5, with TRBD2 as a possible D gene (5 bases). V was trimmed by 3 bases and J by 2 bases, leaving 10 bases between them. In germline, CDR1 is LGHNA, CDR2 YSLEER. This CDR3 region has 14 residues.

The J gene is TRBJ2-5, the V gene TRBV4-3; a possible D gene is TRBD2 (5 bases). The germline V gene has CDR1 LGHNA and CDR2 YSLEER. This CDR3 has 15 amino acids. V lost 0 bases and J lost 5, with 13 bases in between. The CDR3 protein is CASSQDLPDYETQYF. The DNA for the CDR3 is TGCGCCAGCAGCCAAGATTTGCCAGACTATGAGACCCAGTACTTC.